One and the same sample provided the 9 T cell receptor beta chains below, sequenced in a study of T cell responses to AZD1222 COVID-19 vaccine. The assay was immunoSEQ multiplex PCR, and TCRdb's table has in-frame clones only and misses some. The table includes about 97,000 clones, roughly 84% detected once. Here the sequenced sample was peripheral blood, taken on day 0 of AZD1222 vaccination. These TCRs come from an adult in good health.

Only one count was recorded for this clone. The V gene is TRBV12-2, the J gene TRBJ1-4; TRBD1, as called in the table, went unchecked against the DNA. TRBV12-2 is a pseudogene locus. The CDR3 is 14 residues long. CDR3 bases: TGTGCAAGTCGCTATTCCGGGACAGAGGGAAAACTGTTTTTT. Its protein product is CASRYSGTEGKLFF.

The rearrangement joins TRBV27 to TRBJ2-3; TRBD1 matches at 11 bases. The CDR3 is 16 amino acids. Germline CDR1 and CDR2: MNHEY and SMNVEV (reference sequence). V trimming: 6 bases; J trimming: 6 bases; junction bases outside the gene matches: 11. In nucleotides, the CDR3 is TGTGCCAGCAGGCGGACAGGGGGCATGGGGAAGGATACGCAGTATTTT. Its protein product is CASRRTGGMGKDTQYF.

The chain uses TRBV3-1 (or the pseudogene TRBV3-2) and TRBJ2-7, with 8 bases matching TRBD2. CDR1 and CDR2 from the germline V gene are LGHDT and YNNKEL (reference sequence). The CDR3 consists of 15 residues. V trimming: 4 bases; J trimming: 5 bases; junction bases outside the gene matches: 10. The CDR3 bases are TGTGCCAGCAGCCCATCTGGCGGGGGGTCCGACGAGCAGTACTTC. Amino acid sequence: CASSPSGGGSDEQYF.

This sequence joins TRBV2 and TRBJ1-6, with TRBD1 identical over 9 bases. The CDR3 is made up of 14 amino acids. V lost 5 bases, J lost 7 bases, and 3 bases stayed unmatched. In germline, CDR1 is SNHLY, CDR2 FYNNEI. CDR3 residues: CASSWTGVNSPLHF. CDR3 in DNA: TGTGCCAGCAGTTGGACAGGGGTGAATTCACCCCTCCACTTT. The variable domain in full, completed from reference TRBV2 and TRBJ1-6, reads EPEVTQTPSHQVTQMGQEVILRCVPISNHLYFYWYRQILGQKVEFLVSFYNNEISEKSEIFDDQFSVERPDGSNFTLKIRSTKLEDSAMYFCASSWTGVNSPLHFGNGTRLTVT.

This rearrangement joins TRBV5-5 to TRBJ1-5; D gene uncertain. Germline V CDR1 and CDR2: SGHKS, YYEKEE (reference sequence). The CDR3 length is 13 residues. V shed 0 bases and J shed 6 bases, with 7 bases lying between them. The CDR3, as DNA: TGTGCCAGCAGCTTGGACCTCCGTCAGCCCCAGCATTTT. This translates into CASSLDLRQPQHF.

The chain has TRBV7-9 and TRBJ2-3, with 8 bases identical to TRBD1. The trim removed 5 bases at V and 3 bases at J, leaving 13 bases unmatched. The CDR3 spans 17 residues. CDR1 is SEHNR, CDR2 FQNEAQ, per germline (reference sequence). CDR3: CASSILTGTGLTDTQYF. CDR3 bases: TGTGCCAGCAGCATACTCACCGGGACAGGCCTAACAGATACGCAGTATTTT.

The rearrangement links TRBV28 to TRBJ1-4; TRBD1 is a possible D gene (6 bases). This CDR3 is 17 amino acids long. The V gene lost 4 bases and the J gene lost 0 bases, with 15 bases spanning the gap. Germline CDR1 reads MDHEN; CDR2 reads SYDVKM. DNA of the CDR3: TGTGCCAGCAGTTCCTACACCAGGGGTCCAACTAATGAAAAACTGTTTTTT. Residues: CASSSYTRGPTNEKLFF. Drawing the rest from reference TRBV28 and TRBJ1-4, the complete variable domain is DVKVTQSSRYLVKRTGEKVFLECVQDMDHENMFWYRQDPGLGLRLIYFSYDVKMKEKGDIPEGYSVSREKKERFSLILESASTNQTSMYLCASSSYTRGPTNEKLFFGSGTQLSVL.

This chain connects TRBV25-1 to TRBJ1-2; D remains unclear. V lost 3 bases, J lost 4 bases, and 15 bases lay in between. Germline CDR1 reads MGHDK; CDR2 reads SYGVNS. This CDR3 has 15 amino acids. CDR3 loop: CASSDLSWEGYGYTF. In DNA form, the CDR3 reads TGTGCCAGCAGTGATTTATCGTGGGAAGGCTATGGCTACACCTTC.

The chain has TRBV3-1 (or the pseudogene TRBV3-2) and TRBJ1-4; D ambiguous. Germline V gene data show CDR1 as LGHDT and CDR2 as YNNKEL (reference sequence). The CDR3 is made up of 18 amino acids. The ends were cut back, 0 bases at V and 3 bases at J, with 17 bases in the middle. The CDR3 reads CASSQDYPGIAANEKLFF. As DNA, the CDR3 is TGTGCCAGCAGCCAAGATTACCCCGGGATAGCGGCTAATGAAAAACTGTTTTTT.